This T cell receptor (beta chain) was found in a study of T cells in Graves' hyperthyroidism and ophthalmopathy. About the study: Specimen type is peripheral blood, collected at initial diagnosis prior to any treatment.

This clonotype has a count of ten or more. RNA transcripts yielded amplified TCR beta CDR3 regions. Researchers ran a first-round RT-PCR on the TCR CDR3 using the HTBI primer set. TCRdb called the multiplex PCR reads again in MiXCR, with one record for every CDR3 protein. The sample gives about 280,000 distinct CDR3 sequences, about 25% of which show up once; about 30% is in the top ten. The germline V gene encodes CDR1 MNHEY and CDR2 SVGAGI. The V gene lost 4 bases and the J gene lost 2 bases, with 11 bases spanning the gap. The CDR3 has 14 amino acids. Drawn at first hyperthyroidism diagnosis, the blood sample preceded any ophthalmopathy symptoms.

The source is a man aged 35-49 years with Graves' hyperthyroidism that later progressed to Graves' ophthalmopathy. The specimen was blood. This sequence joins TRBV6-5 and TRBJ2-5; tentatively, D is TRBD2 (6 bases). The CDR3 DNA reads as TGTGCCAGCAGTTCGCCTAGCGAACAAGAGACCCAGTACTTC. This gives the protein CASSSPSEQETQYF.